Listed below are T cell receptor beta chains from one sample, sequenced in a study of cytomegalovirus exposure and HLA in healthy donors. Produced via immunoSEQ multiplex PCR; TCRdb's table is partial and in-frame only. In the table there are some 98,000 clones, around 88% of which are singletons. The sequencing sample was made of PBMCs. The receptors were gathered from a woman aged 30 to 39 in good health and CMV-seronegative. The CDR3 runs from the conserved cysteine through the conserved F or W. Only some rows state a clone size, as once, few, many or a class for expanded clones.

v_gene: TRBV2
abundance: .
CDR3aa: CASSVSTDTQYF

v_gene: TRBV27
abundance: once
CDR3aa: CASSSGRFRNEQFF

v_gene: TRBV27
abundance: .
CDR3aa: CASSSIDSDSGANVLTF

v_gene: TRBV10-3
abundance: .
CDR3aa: CAISESSYSGNTIYF

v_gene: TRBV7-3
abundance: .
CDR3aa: CASSLNPDSYSPLHF

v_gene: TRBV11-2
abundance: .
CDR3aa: CASSPGVLAGAGETQYF

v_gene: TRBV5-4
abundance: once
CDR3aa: CASSLARGTGELFF

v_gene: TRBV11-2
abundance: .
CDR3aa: CASSLRSPRGRVEKLFF

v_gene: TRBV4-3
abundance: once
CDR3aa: CASSQDSTGELFF

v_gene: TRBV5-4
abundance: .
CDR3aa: CASSRQVFQETQYF

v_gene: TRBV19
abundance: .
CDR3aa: CASSPGPLYGYTF